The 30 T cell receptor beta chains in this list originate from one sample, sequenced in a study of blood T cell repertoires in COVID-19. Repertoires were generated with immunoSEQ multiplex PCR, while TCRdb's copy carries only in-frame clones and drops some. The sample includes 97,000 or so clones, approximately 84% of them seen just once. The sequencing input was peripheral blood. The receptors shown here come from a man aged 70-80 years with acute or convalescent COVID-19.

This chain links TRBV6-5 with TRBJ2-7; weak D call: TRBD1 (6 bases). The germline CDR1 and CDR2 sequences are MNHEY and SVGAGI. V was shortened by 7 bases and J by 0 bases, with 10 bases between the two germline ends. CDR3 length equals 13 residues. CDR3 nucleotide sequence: TGTGCCAGCAAACAGGGTGCCTCCTACGAGCAGTACTTC. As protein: CASKQGASYEQYF.

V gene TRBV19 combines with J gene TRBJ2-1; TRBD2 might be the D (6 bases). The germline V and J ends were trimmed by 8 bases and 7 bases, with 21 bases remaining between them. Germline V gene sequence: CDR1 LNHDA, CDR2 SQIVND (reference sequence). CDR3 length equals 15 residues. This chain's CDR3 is CASRNRNTGGNEQFF. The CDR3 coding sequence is TGTGCCAGTCGAAACCGGAACACTGGAGGGAATGAGCAGTTCTTC. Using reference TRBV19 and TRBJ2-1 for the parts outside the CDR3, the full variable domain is DGGITQSPKYLFRKEGQNVTLSCEQNLNHDAMYWYRQDPGQGLRLIYYSQIVNDFQKGDIAEGYSVSREKKESFPLTVTSAQKNPTAFYLCASRNRNTGGNEQFFGPGTRLTVL.

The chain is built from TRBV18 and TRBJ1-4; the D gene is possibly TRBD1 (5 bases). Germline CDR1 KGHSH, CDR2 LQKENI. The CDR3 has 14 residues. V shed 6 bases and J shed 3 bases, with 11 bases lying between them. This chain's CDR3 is CASSIRGANEKLFF. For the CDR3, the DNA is TGTGCCAGCTCCATACGGGGGGCTAATGAAAAACTGTTTTTT.

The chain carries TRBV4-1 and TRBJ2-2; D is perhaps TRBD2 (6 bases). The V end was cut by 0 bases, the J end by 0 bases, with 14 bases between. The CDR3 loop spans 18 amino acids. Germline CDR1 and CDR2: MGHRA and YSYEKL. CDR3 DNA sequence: TGCGCCAGCAGCCAAGATCGCGGGGCAGGGACGAACACCGGGGAGCTGTTTTTT. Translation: CASSQDRGAGTNTGELFF.

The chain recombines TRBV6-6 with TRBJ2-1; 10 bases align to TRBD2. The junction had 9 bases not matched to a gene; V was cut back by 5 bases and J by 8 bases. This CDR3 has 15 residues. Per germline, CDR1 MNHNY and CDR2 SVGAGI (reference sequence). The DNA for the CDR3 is TGTGCCAGCAGTCCTAGCGGGGGACAGTGGGATGAGCAGTTCTTC. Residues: CASSPSGGQWDEQFF.

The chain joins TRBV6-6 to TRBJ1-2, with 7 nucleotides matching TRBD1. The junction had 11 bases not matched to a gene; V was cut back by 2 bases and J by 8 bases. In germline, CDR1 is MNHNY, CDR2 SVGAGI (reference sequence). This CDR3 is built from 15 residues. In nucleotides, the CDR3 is TGTGCCAGCAGTTACGCGGGACAGAGGAAATTCGGCTACACCTTC. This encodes CASSYAGQRKFGYTF.

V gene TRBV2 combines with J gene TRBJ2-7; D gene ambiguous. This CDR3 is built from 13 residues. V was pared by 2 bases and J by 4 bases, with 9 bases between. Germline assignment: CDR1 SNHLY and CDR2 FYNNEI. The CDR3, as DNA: TGTGCCAGCAGTGAACGGCTACTATACGAGCAGTACTTC. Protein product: CASSERLLYEQYF.

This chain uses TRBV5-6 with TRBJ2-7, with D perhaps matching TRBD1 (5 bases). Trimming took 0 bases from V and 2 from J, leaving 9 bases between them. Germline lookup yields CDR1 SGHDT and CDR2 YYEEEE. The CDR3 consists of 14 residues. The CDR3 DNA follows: TGTGCCAGCAGCTTGGCAGGGTCCCCCTACGAGCAGTACTTC. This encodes CASSLAGSPYEQYF. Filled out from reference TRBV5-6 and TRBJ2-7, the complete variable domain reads DAGVTQSPTHLIKTRGQQVTLRCSPKSGHDTVSWYQQALGQGPQFIFQYYEEEERQRGNFPDRFSGHQFPNYSSELNVNALLLGDSALYLCASSLAGSPYEQYFGPGTRLTVT.

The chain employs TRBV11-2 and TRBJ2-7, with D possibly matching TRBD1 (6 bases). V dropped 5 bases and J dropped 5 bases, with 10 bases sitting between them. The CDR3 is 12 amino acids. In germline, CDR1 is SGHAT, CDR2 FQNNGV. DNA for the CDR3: TGTGCCAGCAGCCCACAGGGAGACGAGCAGTACTTC. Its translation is CASSPQGDEQYF. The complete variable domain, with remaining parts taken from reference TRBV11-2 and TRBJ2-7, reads EAGVAQSPRYKIIEKRQSVAFWCNPISGHATLYWYQQILGQGPKLLIQFQNNGVVDDSQLPKDRFSAERLKGVDSTLKIQPAKLEDSAVYLCASSPQGDEQYFGPGTRLTVT.

For the CDR3, the DNA is TGTGCCAGCACCCCTCGGACAGGGAAGGACAATCAGCCCCAGCATTTT. Translation gives CASTPRTGKDNQPQHF. The genes are TRBV6-2 or TRBV6-3 and TRBJ1-5; 8 nucleotides line up with TRBD1. J was trimmed by 3 bases and V by 7 bases; bases with no gene match: 11. Germline CDR1 and CDR2: MNHEY and SVGEGT. The CDR3 is 16 amino acids.

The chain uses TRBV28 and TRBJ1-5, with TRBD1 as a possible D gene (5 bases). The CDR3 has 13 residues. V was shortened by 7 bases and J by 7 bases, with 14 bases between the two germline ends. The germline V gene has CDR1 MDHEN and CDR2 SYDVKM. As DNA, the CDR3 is TGTGCCAGCAAGGGACTCTCGCGGCAGCCCCAGCATTTT. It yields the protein CASKGLSRQPQHF.

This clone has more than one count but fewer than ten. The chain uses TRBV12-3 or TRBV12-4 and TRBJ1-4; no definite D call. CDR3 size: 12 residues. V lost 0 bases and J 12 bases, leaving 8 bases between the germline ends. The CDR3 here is CASSLADGELFF. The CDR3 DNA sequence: TGTGCCAGCAGTTTAGCGGACGGGGAACTGTTTTTT.

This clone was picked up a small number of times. The CDR3 reads CASSYSRKGGNGYTF. The DNA for the CDR3 is TGTGCCAGCAGTTACTCCAGAAAAGGAGGGAATGGCTACACCTTC. The genes are TRBV6-5 and TRBJ1-2; D not resolved. Germline-derived CDR1 and CDR2 are MNHEY and SVGAGI. The length of the CDR3 is 15 residues. Trimming removed 0 bases from V and 6 bases from J, with 14 bases in between.

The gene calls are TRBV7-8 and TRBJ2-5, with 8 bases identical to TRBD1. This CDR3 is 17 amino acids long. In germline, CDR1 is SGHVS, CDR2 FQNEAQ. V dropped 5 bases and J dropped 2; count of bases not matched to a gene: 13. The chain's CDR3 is CASSPRPGTGGQETQYF. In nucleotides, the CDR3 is TGTGCCAGCAGCCCCCGACCCGGAACAGGGGGACAAGAGACCCAGTACTTC.

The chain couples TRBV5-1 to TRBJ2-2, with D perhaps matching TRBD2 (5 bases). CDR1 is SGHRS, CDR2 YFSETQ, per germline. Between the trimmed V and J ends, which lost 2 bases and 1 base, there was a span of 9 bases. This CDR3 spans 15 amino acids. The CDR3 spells CASSFGSVNTGELFF. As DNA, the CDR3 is TGCGCCAGCAGCTTTGGGAGCGTGAACACCGGGGAGCTGTTTTTT. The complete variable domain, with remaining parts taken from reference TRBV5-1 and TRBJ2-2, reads KAGVTQTPRYLIKTRGQQVTLSCSPISGHRSVSWYQQTPGQGLQFLFEYFSETQRNKGNFPGRFSGRQFSNSRSEMNVSTLELGDSALYLCASSFGSVNTGELFFGEGSRLTVL.

In DNA form, the CDR3 reads TGTGCCATCCTTGGGGGACAGGGGGGCGACTATGGCTACACCTTC. This gives the protein CAILGGQGGDYGYTF. The chain has TRBV10-3 and TRBJ1-2; 11 nucleotides agree with TRBD1. CDR3 size: 15 residues. V lost 8 bases and J lost 3; bases outside the gene matches: 8. From germline, CDR1 is ENHRY and CDR2 SYGVKD.

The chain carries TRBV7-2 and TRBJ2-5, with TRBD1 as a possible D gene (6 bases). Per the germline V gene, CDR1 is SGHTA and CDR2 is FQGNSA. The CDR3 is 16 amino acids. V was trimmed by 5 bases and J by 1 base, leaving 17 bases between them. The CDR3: CASSPRGLGLQETQYF. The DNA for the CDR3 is TGTGCCAGCAGCCCCAGGGGTCTGGGGCTCCAAGAGACCCAGTACTTC. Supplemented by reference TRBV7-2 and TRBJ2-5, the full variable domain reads GAGVSQSPSNKVTEKGKDVELRCDPISGHTALYWYRQSLGQGLEFLIYFQGNSAPDKSGLPSDRFSAERTGGSVSTLTIQRTQQEDSAVYLCASSPRGLGLQETQYFGPGTRLLVL.

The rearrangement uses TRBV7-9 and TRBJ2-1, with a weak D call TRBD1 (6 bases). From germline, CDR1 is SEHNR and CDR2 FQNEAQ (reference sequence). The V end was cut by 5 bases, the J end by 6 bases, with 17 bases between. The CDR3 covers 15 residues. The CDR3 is CASSTYRAALNEQFF. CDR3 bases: TGTGCCAGCAGCACCTACAGGGCCGCCCTCAATGAGCAGTTCTTC.

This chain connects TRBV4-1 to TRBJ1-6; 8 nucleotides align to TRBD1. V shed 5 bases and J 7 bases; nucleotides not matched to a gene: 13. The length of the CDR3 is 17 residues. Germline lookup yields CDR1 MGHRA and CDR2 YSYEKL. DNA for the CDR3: TGCGCCAGCAGCGCCTCCCGAGCCAGGGGGCTCAATTCACCCCTCCACTTT. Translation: CASSASRARGLNSPLHF.

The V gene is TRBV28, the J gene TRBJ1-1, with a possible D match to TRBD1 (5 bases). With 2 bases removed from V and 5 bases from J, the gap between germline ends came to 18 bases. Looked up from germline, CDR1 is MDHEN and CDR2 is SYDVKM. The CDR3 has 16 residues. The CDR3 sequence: CASSLGVGGVATEAFF. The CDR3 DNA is TGTGCCAGCAGTTTAGGGGTTGGAGGGGTCGCGACTGAAGCTTTCTTT.

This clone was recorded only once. This chain's CDR3 is CASSLGGYYGYTF. In DNA, the CDR3 is TGTGCCAGCAGTTTAGGGGGGTACTATGGCTACACCTTC. V is TRBV28 and J is TRBJ1-2, with D possibly matching TRBD1 (5 bases). This CDR3 region has 13 residues. Germline CDR1 reads MDHEN; CDR2 reads SYDVKM. The V end lost 2 bases, the J end lost 3 bases, and 7 bases lay between the germline ends.

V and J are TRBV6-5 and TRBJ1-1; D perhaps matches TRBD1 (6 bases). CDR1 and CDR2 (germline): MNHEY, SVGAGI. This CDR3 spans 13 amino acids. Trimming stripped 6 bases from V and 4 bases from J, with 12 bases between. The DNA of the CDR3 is TGTGCCAGCAGCGCAGGGGAGGGCACTGAAGCTTTCTTT. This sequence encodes CASSAGEGTEAFF.

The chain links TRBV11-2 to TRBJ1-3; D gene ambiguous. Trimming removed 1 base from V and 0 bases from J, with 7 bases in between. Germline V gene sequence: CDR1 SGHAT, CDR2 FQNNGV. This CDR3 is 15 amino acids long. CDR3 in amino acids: CASSLGGYSGNTIYF. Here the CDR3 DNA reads TGTGCCAGCAGCTTAGGAGGGTACTCTGGAAACACCATATATTTT.

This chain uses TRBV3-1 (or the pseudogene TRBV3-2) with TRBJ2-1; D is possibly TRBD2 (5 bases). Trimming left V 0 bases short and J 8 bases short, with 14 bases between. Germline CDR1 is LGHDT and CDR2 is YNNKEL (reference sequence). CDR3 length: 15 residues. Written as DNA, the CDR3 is TGTGCCAGCAGCCAAGACCCGAGCCATAGCGATGAGCAGTTCTTC. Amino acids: CASSQDPSHSDEQFF.

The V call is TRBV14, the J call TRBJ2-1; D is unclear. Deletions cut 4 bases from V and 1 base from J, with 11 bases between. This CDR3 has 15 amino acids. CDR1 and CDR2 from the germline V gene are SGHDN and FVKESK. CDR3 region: CASSLSFVSYNEQFF. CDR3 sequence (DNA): TGTGCCAGCAGCCTTAGCTTTGTTTCCTACAATGAGCAGTTCTTC.

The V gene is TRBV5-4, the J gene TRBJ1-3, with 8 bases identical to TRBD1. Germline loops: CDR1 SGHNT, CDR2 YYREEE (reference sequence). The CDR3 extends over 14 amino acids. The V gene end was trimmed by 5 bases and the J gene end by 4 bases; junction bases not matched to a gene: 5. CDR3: CASSVRGQGNTIYF. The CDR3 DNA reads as TGTGCCAGCAGTGTCAGGGGGCAGGGAAACACCATATATTTT.

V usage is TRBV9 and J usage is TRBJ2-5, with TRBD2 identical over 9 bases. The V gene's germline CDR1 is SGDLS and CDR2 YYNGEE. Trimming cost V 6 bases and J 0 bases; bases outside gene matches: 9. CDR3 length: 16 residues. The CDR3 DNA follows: TGTGCCAGCACACCACGGGCTAGCGGGAACCAAGAGACCCAGTACTTC. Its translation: CASTPRASGNQETQYF.

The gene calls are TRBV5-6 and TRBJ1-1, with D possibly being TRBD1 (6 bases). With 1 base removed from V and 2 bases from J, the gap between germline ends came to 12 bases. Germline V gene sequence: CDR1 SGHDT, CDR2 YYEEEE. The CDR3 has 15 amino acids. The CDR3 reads CASSLSGGLNTEAFF. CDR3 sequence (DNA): TGTGCCAGCAGCTTGAGCGGGGGGCTTAACACTGAAGCTTTCTTT. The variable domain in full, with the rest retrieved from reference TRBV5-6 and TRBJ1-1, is DAGVTQSPTHLIKTRGQQVTLRCSPKSGHDTVSWYQQALGQGPQFIFQYYEEEERQRGNFPDRFSGHQFPNYSSELNVNALLLGDSALYLCASSLSGGLNTEAFFGQGTRLTVV.

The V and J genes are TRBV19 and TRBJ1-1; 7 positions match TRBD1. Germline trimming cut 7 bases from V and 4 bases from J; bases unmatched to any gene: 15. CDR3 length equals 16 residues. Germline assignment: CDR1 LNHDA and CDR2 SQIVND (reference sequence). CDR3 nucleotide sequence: TGTGCCAGTATGACGAGGGGGCCCCCGCTGGGCACTGAAGCTTTCTTT. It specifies CASMTRGPPLGTEAFF.

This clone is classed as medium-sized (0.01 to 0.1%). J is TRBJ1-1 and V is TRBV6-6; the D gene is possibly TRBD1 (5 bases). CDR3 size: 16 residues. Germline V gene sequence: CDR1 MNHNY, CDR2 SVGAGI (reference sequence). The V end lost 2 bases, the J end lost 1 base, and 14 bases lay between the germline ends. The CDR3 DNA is TGTGCCAGCAGTTACGGGTACAGGCGAAAGAACACTGAAGCTTTCTTT. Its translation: CASSYGYRRKNTEAFF.